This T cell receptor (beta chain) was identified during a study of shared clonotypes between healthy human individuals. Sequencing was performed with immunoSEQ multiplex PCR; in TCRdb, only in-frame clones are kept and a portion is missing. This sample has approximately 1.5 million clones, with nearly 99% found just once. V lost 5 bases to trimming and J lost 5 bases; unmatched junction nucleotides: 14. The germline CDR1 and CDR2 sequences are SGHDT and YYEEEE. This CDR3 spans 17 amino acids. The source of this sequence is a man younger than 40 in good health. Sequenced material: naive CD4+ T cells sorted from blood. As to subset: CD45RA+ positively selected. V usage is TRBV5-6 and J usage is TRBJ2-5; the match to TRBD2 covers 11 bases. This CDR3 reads CASSSTSGSQGMETQYF. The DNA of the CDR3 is TGTGCCAGCAGTTCCACTAGCGGGAGTCAAGGGATGGAGACCCAGTACTTC.